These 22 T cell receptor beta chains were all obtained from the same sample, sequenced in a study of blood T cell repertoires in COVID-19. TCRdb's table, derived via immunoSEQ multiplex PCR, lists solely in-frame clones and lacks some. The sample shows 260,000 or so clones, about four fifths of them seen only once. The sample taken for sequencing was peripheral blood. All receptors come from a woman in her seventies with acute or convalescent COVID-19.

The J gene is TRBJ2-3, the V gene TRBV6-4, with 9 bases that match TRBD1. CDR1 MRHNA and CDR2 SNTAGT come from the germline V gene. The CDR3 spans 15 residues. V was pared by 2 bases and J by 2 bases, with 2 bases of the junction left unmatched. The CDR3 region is CASSDGTGFTDTQYF. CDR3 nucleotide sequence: TGTGCCAGCAGTGACGGGACAGGGTTCACAGATACGCAGTATTTT.

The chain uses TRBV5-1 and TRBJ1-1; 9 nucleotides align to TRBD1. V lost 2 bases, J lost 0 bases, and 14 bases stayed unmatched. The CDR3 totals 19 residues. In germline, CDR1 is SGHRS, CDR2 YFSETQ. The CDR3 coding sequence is TGCGCCAGCAGCTTACTAACCGGGACAGGGCAGTTGTTGAACACTGAAGCTTTCTTT. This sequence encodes CASSLLTGTGQLLNTEAFF.

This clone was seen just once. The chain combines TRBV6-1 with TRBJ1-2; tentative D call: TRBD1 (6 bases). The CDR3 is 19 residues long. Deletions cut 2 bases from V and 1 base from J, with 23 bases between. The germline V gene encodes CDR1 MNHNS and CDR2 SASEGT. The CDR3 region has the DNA TGTGCCAGCAGTGAAAAAGACGTTCGGGGGGCAGGGGTTAACTATGGCTACACCTTC. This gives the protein CASSEKDVRGAGVNYGYTF.

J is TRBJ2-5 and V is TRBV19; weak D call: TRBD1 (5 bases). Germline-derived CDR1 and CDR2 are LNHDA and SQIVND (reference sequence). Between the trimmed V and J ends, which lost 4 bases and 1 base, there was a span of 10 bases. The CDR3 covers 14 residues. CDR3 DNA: TGTGCCAGTAGTACCCGGACAACCCAAGAGACCCAGTACTTC. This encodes CASSTRTTQETQYF.

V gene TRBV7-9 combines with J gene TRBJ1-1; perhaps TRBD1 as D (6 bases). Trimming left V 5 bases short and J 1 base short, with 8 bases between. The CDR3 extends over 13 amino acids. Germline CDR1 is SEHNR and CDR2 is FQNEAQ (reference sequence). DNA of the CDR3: TGTGCCAGCAGCGGACAGAAGAACACTGAAGCTTTCTTT. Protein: CASSGQKNTEAFF.

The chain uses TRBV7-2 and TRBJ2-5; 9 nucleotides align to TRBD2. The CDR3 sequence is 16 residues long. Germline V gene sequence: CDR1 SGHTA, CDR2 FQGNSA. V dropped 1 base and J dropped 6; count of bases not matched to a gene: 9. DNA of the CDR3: TGTGCCAGCAGCTTAGATGGCGGGGGGGCCGGGAAGACCCAGTACTTC. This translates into CASSLDGGGAGKTQYF.

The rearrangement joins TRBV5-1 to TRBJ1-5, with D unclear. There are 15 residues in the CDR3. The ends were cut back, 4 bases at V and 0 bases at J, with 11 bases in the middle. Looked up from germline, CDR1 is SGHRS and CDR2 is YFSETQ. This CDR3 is CASSPSGVSNQPQHF. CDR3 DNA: TGCGCCAGCAGCCCCTCAGGTGTTAGCAATCAGCCCCAGCATTTT.

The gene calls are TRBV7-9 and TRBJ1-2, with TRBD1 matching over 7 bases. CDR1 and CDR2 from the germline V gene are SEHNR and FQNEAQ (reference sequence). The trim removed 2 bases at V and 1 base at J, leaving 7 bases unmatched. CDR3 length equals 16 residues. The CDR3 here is CASSLLSGQSNYGYTF. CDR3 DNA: TGTGCCAGCAGCTTATTGTCGGGACAGAGTAACTATGGCTACACCTTC.

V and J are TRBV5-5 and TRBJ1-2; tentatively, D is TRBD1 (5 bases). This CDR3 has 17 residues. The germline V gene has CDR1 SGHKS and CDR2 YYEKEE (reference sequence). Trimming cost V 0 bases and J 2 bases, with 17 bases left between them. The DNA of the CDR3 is TGTGCCAGCAGCTTGGCACTGACCGACAGCTTCAACTATGGCTACACCTTC. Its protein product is CASSLALTDSFNYGYTF.

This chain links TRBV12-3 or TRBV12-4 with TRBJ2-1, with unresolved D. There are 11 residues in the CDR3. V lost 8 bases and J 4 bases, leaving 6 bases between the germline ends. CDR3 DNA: TGTGCCAGCGGGCAGTACAATGAGCAGTTCTTC. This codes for CASGQYNEQFF.

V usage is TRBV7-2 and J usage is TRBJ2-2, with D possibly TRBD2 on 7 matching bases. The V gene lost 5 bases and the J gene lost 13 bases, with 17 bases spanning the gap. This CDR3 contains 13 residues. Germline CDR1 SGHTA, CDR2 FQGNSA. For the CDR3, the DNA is TGTGCCAGCAGCCAAAGGGGGGGGCAGGTGCTGTTTTTT. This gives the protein CASSQRGGQVLFF.

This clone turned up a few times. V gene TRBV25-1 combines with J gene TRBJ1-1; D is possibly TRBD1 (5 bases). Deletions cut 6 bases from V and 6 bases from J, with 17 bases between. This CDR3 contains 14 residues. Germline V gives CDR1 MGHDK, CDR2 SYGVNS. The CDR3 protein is CASSRTGESAEAFF. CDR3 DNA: TGTGCCAGCAGCCGAACGGGGGAGAGTGCTGAAGCTTTCTTT.

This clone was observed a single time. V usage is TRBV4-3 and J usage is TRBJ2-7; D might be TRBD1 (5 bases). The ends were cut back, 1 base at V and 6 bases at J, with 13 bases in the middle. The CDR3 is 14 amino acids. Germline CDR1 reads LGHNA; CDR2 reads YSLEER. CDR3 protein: CASSQGIWGGEQYF. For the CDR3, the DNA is TGCGCCAGCAGCCAAGGGATTTGGGGCGGCGAGCAGTACTTC.

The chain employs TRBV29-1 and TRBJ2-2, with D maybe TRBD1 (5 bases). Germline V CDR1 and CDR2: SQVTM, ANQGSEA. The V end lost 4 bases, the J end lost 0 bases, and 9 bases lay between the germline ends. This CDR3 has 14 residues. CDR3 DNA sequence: TGCAGCGTTGCCTGGGGCCCGAACACCGGGGAGCTGTTTTTT. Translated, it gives CSVAWGPNTGELFF.

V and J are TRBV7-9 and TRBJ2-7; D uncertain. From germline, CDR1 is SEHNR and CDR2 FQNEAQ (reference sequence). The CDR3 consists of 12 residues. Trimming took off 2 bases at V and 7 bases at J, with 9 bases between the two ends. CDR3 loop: CASSLPFLEQYF. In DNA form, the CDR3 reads TGTGCCAGCAGCTTACCGTTCTTAGAGCAGTACTTC. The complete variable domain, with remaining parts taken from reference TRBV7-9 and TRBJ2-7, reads DTGVSQNPRHKITKRGQNVTFRCDPISEHNRLYWYRQTLGQGPEFLTYFQNEAQLEKSRLLSDRFSAERPKGSFSTLEIQRTEQGDSAMYLCASSLPFLEQYFGPGTRLTVT.

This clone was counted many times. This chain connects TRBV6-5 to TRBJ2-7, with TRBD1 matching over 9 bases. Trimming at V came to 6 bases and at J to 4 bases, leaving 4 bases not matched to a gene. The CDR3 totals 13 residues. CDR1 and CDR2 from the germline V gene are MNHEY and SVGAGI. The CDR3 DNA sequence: TGTGCCAGCAGGACAGGGGGGAAATACGAGCAGTACTTC. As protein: CASRTGGKYEQYF.

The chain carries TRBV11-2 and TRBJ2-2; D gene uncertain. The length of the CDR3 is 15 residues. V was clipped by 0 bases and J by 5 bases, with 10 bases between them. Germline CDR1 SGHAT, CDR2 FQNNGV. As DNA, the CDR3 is TGTGCCAGCAGCTTAGATTCGTCGCGGACCGGGGAGCTGTTTTTT. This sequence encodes CASSLDSSRTGELFF.

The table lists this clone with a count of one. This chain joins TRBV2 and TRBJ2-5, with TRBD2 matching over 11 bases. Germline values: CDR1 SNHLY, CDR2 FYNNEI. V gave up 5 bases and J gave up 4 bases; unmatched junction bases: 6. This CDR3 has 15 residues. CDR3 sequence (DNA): TGTGCCAGCAGTCCGCTAGCGGGGGGTAGAGAGACCCAGTACTTC. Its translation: CASSPLAGGRETQYF. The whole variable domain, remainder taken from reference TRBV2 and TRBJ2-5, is EPEVTQTPSHQVTQMGQEVILRCVPISNHLYFYWYRQILGQKVEFLVSFYNNEISEKSEIFDDQFSVERPDGSNFTLKIRSTKLEDSAMYFCASSPLAGGRETQYFGPGTRLLVL.

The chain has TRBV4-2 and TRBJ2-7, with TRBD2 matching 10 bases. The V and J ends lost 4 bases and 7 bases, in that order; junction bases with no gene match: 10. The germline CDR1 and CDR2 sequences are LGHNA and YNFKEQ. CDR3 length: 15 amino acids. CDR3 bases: TGTGCCAGCAGCCCGCACCCAGCGGGGGGGGAAGAGCAGTACTTC. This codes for CASSPHPAGGEEQYF.

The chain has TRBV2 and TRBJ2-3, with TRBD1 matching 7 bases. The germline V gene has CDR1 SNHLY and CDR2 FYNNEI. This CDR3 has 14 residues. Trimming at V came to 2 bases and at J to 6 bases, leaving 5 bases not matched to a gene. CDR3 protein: CASSELGGRDTQYF. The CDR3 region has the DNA TGTGCCAGCAGTGAATTAGGGGGCAGGGATACGCAGTATTTT.

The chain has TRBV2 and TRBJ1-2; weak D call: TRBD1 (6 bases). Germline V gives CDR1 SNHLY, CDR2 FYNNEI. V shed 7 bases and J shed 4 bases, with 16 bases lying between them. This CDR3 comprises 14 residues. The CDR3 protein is CASIKQTGFYGYTF. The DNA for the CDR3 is TGTGCCAGCATCAAGCAGACAGGTTTCTATGGCTACACCTTC.

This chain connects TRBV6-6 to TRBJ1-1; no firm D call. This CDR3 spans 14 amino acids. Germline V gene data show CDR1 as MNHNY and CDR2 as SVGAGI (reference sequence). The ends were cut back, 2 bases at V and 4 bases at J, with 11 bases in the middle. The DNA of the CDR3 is TGTGCCAGCAGTTACCGACCTGAGGGCACTGAAGCTTTCTTT. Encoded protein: CASSYRPEGTEAFF.